The 11 T cell receptor beta chains presented below share a single source sample, sequenced in a study of T cells in Graves' hyperthyroidism and ophthalmopathy. TCR beta CDR3 regions were amplified from RNA transcripts. An initial round of RT-PCR targeting the TCR CDR3 relied on the HTBI primer set. TCRdb re-called the multiplex PCR reads with MiXCR, one entry per CDR3 protein. The data contain around 210,000 distinct CDR3 sequences, around 17% of them singletons. Sequenced: blood. Source of these receptors: a woman aged 45-65 years with Graves' hyperthyroidism.

In its sample, this clonotype was seen many times. The chain employs TRBV5-5 and TRBJ2-1; D remains ambiguous. Germline V gives CDR1 SGHKS, CDR2 YYEKEE (reference sequence). The V and J ends lost 4 bases and 5 bases respectively, with 10 bases between them. The CDR3 has 13 amino acids. The CDR3 spells CASSRGTNNEQFF. The CDR3 DNA is TGTGCCAGCAGCCGAGGCACTAACAATGAGCAGTTCTTC.

This chain uses TRBV28 with TRBJ2-2; D remains ambiguous. V lost 2 bases and J 8 bases, leaving 6 bases between the germline ends. The CDR3 sequence is 12 residues long. Germline loops: CDR1 MDHEN, CDR2 SYDVKM. CDR3 in DNA: TGTGCCAGCAGTTTAGACGTGGGGGAGCTGTTTTTT. It encodes CASSLDVGELFF.

The rearrangement joins TRBV13 to TRBJ1-2; tentative D call: TRBD1 (5 bases). CDR1 PRHDT and CDR2 FYEKMQ come from the germline V gene (reference sequence). The CDR3 sequence is 15 residues long. V was pared by 5 bases and J by 0 bases, with 13 bases between. CDR3 loop: CASSPKTDTNYGYTF. The CDR3 nucleotides are TGTGCCAGCAGCCCTAAGACAGATACTAACTATGGCTACACCTTC.

The J gene is TRBJ2-3, the V gene TRBV5-1; 9 nucleotides align to TRBD1. Germline V gene sequence: CDR1 SGHRS, CDR2 YFSETQ. The ends lost 4 bases at V and 0 bases at J; junction bases unmatched: 9. This CDR3 spans 17 amino acids. The CDR3 here is CASSGGQGKLSTDTQYF. The CDR3 DNA reads as TGCGCCAGCAGCGGGGGACAGGGCAAATTGAGCACAGATACGCAGTATTTT.

Only a few counts were recorded for this clonotype. This chain joins TRBV6-2 or TRBV6-3 and TRBJ2-2; 10 nucleotides align to TRBD2. Looked up from germline, CDR1 is MNHEY and CDR2 is SVGEGT. The CDR3 runs to 16 residues. V lost 7 bases to trimming and J lost 4 bases; unmatched junction nucleotides: 9. The CDR3 protein is CASNLSSGRPTGELFF. The CDR3 coding sequence is TGTGCCAGCAACCTAAGTAGCGGGAGGCCCACCGGGGAGCTGTTTTTT.

This clonotype was detected a few times. This may arise from a read error, as a much more abundant clone is one base away. V is TRBV5-6 and J is TRBJ2-5; D is undetermined. Germline CDR1 is SGHDT and CDR2 is YYEEEE. This CDR3 region has 13 residues. CDR3 in DNA: TGTGCCGGCAGCTTGTTGGGACAAGAGACCCAGTACTTC. Encoded protein: CAGSLLGQETQYF.

This clonotype has ten or more counts. The gene calls are TRBV15 and TRBJ1-1; D might be TRBD1 (5 bases). Germline CDR1 LNHNV, CDR2 YYDKDF (reference sequence). There are 15 residues in the CDR3. V shed 0 bases and J shed 4 bases, with 12 bases lying between them. CDR3 sequence: CATSRDLRTFTEAFF. The CDR3 DNA follows: TGTGCCACCAGCAGAGATCTGCGGACATTCACTGAAGCTTTCTTT.

In the case of this clonotype: A much larger clone lies a single base off, so this may be a read error. The rearrangement links TRBV6-1 to TRBJ1-5; 10 bases fit TRBD1. The CDR3 is made up of 16 amino acids. Germline values: CDR1 MNHNS, CDR2 SASEGT. The CDR3 coding sequence is TGTGTCAGCAGTCGGTCCGGGACAGGGGATAATCAGCCCCAGCATTTT. Translating it yields CVSSRSGTGDNQPQHF.

In its sample, this clonotype was seen many times. V gene TRBV7-3 combines with J gene TRBJ2-7; D uncertain. The CDR3 is 14 amino acids. Per germline, CDR1 SGHTA and CDR2 FQGTGA. V was clipped by 2 bases and J by 6 bases, with 14 bases between them. The CDR3 DNA is TGTGCCAGCAGCTTACGTGGTGATGAAGGCGAGCAGTACTTC. This codes for CASSLRGDEGEQYF.

This clonotype was recorded a few times. This chain uses TRBV28 with TRBJ1-4; the D is unclear. This CDR3 is built from 15 residues. Germline-derived CDR1 and CDR2 are MDHEN and SYDVKM. Trimming took 4 bases from V and 3 from J, leaving 12 bases between them. CDR3 in amino acids: CASSSHSAANEKLFF. Written as DNA, the CDR3 is TGTGCCAGCAGTTCTCATAGTGCAGCTAATGAAAAACTGTTTTTT.

This clonotype has only a few counts. The CDR3 is CASSIPPTSGHYEQYF. The CDR3 DNA is TGTGCCAGTAGTATCCCCCCGACTAGCGGCCACTACGAGCAGTACTTC. This chain links TRBV19 with TRBJ2-7; TRBD2 matches 9 bases. CDR1 and CDR2 from the germline V gene are LNHDA and SQIVND (reference sequence). V gave up 3 bases and J gave up 3 bases; unmatched junction bases: 9. The CDR3 has 16 residues.